These T cell receptor beta chains were read from a single sample in a study of control samples from healthy donors and cancer patients. Using immunoSEQ multiplex PCR, the repertoire was profiled, and TCRdb retains in-frame clones only, with some absent. The sample gives roughly 130,000 clones, approximately 94% of which show up once; about 4% is in the top ten. Sequenced: blood. The receptors were gathered from a man aged 25 to 40 in good health. Both conserved end residues are part of each CDR3. D genes are given only for firm matches. The size field is filled for only some rows; it gives once, few, many or a size class.

J gene,D gene,V gene,clone size,CDR3 protein,CDR3 DNA
TRBJ2-2,.,TRBV5-1,once,CASRVFSNTGELFF,TGCGCCAGCAGGGTGTTCTCCAACACCGGGGAGCTGTTTTTT
TRBJ1-2,.,TRBV5-6,.,CASSLDETLYGYTF,TGTGCCAGCAGCTTAGACGAAACTTTATATGGCTACACCTTC
TRBJ1-1,.,TRBV6-6,.,CASSYNPQGGTEAFF,TGTGCCAGCAGTTACAATCCCCAGGGTGGCACTGAAGCTTTCTTT
TRBJ1-2,.,TRBV18,.,CASSPETDYGYTF,TGTGCCAGCTCACCTGAAACAGACTATGGCTACACCTTC
TRBJ2-1,TRBD1,TRBV10-3,once,CAIRDRGRGNEQFF,TGTGCCATCCGGGACAGGGGGCGGGGAAATGAGCAGTTCTTC
TRBJ2-3,.,TRBV6-1,.,CASSEAPGRGLGTQYF,TGTGCCAGCAGTGAAGCCCCCGGACGAGGCCTTGGGACGCAGTATTTT
TRBJ1-4,TRBD1,TRBV4-1,.,CASSQERGRYEKLFF,TGCGCCAGCAGCCAAGAGAGGGGGCGGTATGAAAAACTGTTTTTT
TRBJ2-7,.,TRBV30,.,CAWSQGYEQYF,TGTGCCTGGAGCCAGGGCTACGAGCAGTACTTC
TRBJ1-1,.,TRBV4-1,.,CASTGEGNTEAFF,TGCGCCAGCACGGGAGAGGGTAACACTGAAGCTTTCTTT
TRBJ2-1,.,TRBV9,.,CASNQGRPYNEQFF,TGTGCCAGCAACCAGGGGCGCCCGTACAATGAGCAGTTCTTC
TRBJ2-1,TRBD2,TRBV5-5,.,CASSPSGGLFNEQFF,TGTGCCAGCAGCCCTAGCGGGGGGTTATTCAATGAGCAGTTCTTC
TRBJ2-3,TRBD1,TRBV3-1/TRBV3-2,once,CASSQTQGDRVPTDTQYF,TGTGCCAGCAGCCAAACCCAAGGGGACAGGGTTCCCACAGATACGCAGTATTTT
TRBJ1-2,.,TRBV24-1,.,CATSDFGSNYGYTF,TGTGCCACCAGTGATTTTGGCAGCAACTATGGCTACACCTTC
TRBJ2-3,TRBD2,TRBV7-2,.,CASRHGRGDGGESTDTQYF,TGTGCCAGCAGACACGGTCGGGGGGACGGCGGAGAGTCTACAGATACGCAGTATTTT
TRBJ2-5,TRBD1,TRBV6-5,.,CASSSPGTGAETQYF,TGTGCCAGCAGTTCTCCCGGGACAGGGGCAGAGACCCAGTACTTC
TRBJ1-2,.,TRBV6-5,.,CASSQPGQSGYTF,TGTGCCAGCAGTCAGCCCGGACAGAGTGGCTACACCTTC
TRBJ1-1,TRBD1,TRBV7-6,.,CASSRQGYHTEAFF,TGTGCCAGCAGCAGACAGGGATATCACACTGAAGCTTTCTTT
TRBJ2-3,.,TRBV4-2,.,CASSPRVADTQYF,TGTGCCAGCAGCCCTCGGGTGGCAGATACGCAGTATTTT
TRBJ1-5,.,TRBV7-8,.,CASSLVGGSNQPQHF,TGTGCCAGCAGCTTAGTTGGGGGAAGCAATCAGCCCCAGCATTTT
TRBJ1-3,TRBD1,TRBV15,few,CATSRGGTGTGNTIYF,TGTGCCACCAGCAGGGGGGGGACAGGAACTGGAAACACCATATATTTT
TRBJ1-1,.,TRBV15,.,CATSRQRLNTEAFF,TGTGCCACCAGCAGACAGCGGCTGAACACTGAAGCTTTCTTT
TRBJ1-1,.,TRBV6-5,.,CASSSLSGVGTEAFF,TGTGCCAGCAGTTCCCTTTCCGGGGTAGGCACTGAAGCTTTCTTT
TRBJ2-6,.,TRBV15,.,CATGTSGANVLTF,TGTGCCACCGGAACCTCTGGGGCCAACGTCCTGACTTTC
TRBJ2-2,TRBD2,TRBV4-1,.,CASSQATGGPRGELFF,TGCGCCAGCAGCCAAGCTACGGGGGGGCCCCGCGGGGAGCTGTTTTTT
TRBJ1-1,TRBD1,TRBV23-1,.,CASSQSTGLHNTEAFF,TGCGCCAGCAGTCAATCGACAGGGCTACATAACACTGAAGCTTTCTTT
TRBJ2-7,TRBD2,TRBV30,.,CAWKRAGGTYEQYF,TGTGCCTGGAAGAGGGCGGGGGGGACCTACGAGCAGTACTTC
TRBJ2-7,TRBD2,TRBV6-6,.,CASSYSMGLTYEQYF,TGTGCCAGCAGTTACTCGATGGGACTAACCTACGAGCAGTACTTC
TRBJ2-7,.,TRBV6-2/TRBV6-3,once,CASSYSRTSYEQYF,TGTGCCAGCAGTTACTCGCGCACATCCTACGAGCAGTACTTC
TRBJ2-5,.,TRBV19,once,CASSVGGAGAQETQYF,TGTGCCAGTAGCGTCGGTGGGGCTGGGGCGCAAGAGACCCAGTACTTC
TRBJ1-2,TRBD1,TRBV19,.,CASSPTSRTGLLEYGYTF,TGTGCCAGTAGTCCAACCTCTAGGACAGGATTACTAGAGTATGGCTACACCTTC
TRBJ2-1,.,TRBV7-2,.,CASSSVSGNEQFF,TGTGCCAGCAGCTCAGTGTCAGGCAATGAGCAGTTCTTC
TRBJ1-1,.,TRBV18,.,CASSPARVPTGDTEAFF,TGTGCCAGCTCACCTGCCCGGGTCCCCACTGGGGACACTGAAGCTTTCTTT
TRBJ2-5,TRBD1,TRBV4-1,once,CASSQDRFTGQGLENF,TGCGCCAGCAGCCAAGATAGGTTCACGGGACAGGGTCTGGAGAACTTC
TRBJ1-2,.,TRBV7-2,.,CASSLATGLDYGYTF,TGTGCCAGCAGCTTAGCTACGGGCTTGGACTATGGCTACACCTTC
TRBJ1-1,.,TRBV7-2,.,CASSLQGAAEAFF,TGTGCCAGCAGCTTACAGGGTGCAGCTGAAGCTTTCTTT
TRBJ2-6,.,TRBV19,.,CASSASRVAWGANVLTF,TGTGCCAGTAGTGCGTCAAGGGTAGCCTGGGGGGCCAACGTCCTGACTTTC
TRBJ1-1,.,TRBV30,.,CAWSVGASQDAATEAFF,TGTGCCTGGAGTGTCGGGGCGAGCCAGGATGCCGCCACTGAAGCTTTCTTT
TRBJ2-5,TRBD2,TRBV5-1,.,CASSSPGLAAETQYF,TGCGCCAGCAGCTCACCGGGACTAGCCGCAGAGACCCAGTACTTC
TRBJ1-6,TRBD1,TRBV6-6,.,CASSYRQGAGNSPLHF,TGTGCCAGCAGTTACCGACAGGGGGCTGGAAATTCACCCCTCCACTTT
TRBJ2-2,.,TRBV21-1,.,CASSRRGARGTGELFF,TGTGCCAGCAGTAGAAGGGGGGCGCGGGGCACCGGGGAGCTGTTTTTT
TRBJ2-5,.,TRBV11-2,.,CASSLGWGRRETQYF,TGTGCCAGCAGCTTAGGGTGGGGCAGAAGGGAGACCCAGTACTTC
TRBJ1-5,.,TRBV7-2,.,CASRYYTNQPQHF,TGTGCCAGCAGATACTACACAAATCAGCCCCAGCATTTT
TRBJ1-5,.,TRBV5-1,.,CASSSGSGNQPQHF,TGCGCCAGCAGCAGCGGTTCGGGTAACCAGCCCCAGCATTTT
TRBJ1-1,TRBD1,TRBV10-3,.,CAARDRLNTEAFF,TGTGCCGCCAGGGACAGGTTGAACACTGAAGCTTTCTTT
TRBJ1-5,.,TRBV21-1,.,CASSKAQGQDQPQHF,TGTGCCAGCAGCAAAGCGCAGGGGCAGGACCAGCCCCAGCATTTT
TRBJ1-1,.,TRBV6-5,.,CASSGYTEAFF,TGTGCCAGCAGCGGTTACACTGAAGCTTTCTTT
TRBJ2-1,TRBD1,TRBV12-5,.,CASGPDRGLDNEQFF,TGTGCTAGTGGTCCTGACAGGGGGCTAGACAATGAGCAGTTCTTC
TRBJ1-2,.,TRBV19,once,CASSIDPRLNYGYTF,TGTGCCAGTAGTATAGATCCCCGGCTTAACTATGGCTACACCTTC
TRBJ2-7,.,TRBV18,.,CASSPSSYEQYF,TGTGCCAGCTCCCCCAGCTCCTACGAGCAGTACTTC
TRBJ2-6,TRBD1,TRBV15,.,CATSGDRGSGANVLTF,TGTGCCACCAGCGGGGACAGGGGCTCTGGGGCCAACGTCCTGACTTTC
TRBJ1-6,.,TRBV6-5,.,CASSKVGGDNSPLHF,TGTGCCAGCAGCAAGGTTGGGGGCGACAATTCACCCCTCCACTTT
TRBJ2-2,.,TRBV5-1,.,CASSSSRYPTGELFF,TGCGCCAGCAGCTCTTCCCGCTACCCGACCGGGGAGCTGTTTTTT
TRBJ2-7,.,TRBV5-1,.,CASSSLEQAYEQYF,TGCGCCAGCAGTTCTCTGGAACAGGCCTACGAGCAGTACTTC
TRBJ2-1,TRBD2,TRBV3-1/TRBV3-2,.,CASSPSGGVNEQFF,TGTGCCAGCAGTCCTAGCGGCGGGGTAAATGAGCAGTTCTTC
TRBJ1-3,.,TRBV6-5,once,CASMVDGTSGNTIYF,TGTGCCAGCATGGTTGACGGGACTTCTGGAAACACCATATATTTT